This passage covers 22 T cell receptor beta chains from one sample sequenced in a study of blood T cell repertoires in COVID-19. Some clones are missing from TCRdb's copy, which holds only in-frame ones; the method was immunoSEQ multiplex PCR. The data hold 270,000 or so clones, with 89% observed a single time. Sample: peripheral blood. The receptors here all came from a woman between 35 and 50 years old who had recovered from COVID-19.

The chain joins TRBV9 to TRBJ2-1; TRBD1 aligns across 8 bases. This CDR3 is built from 16 residues. CDR1 and CDR2 from the germline V gene are SGDLS and YYNGEE. Trimming took 4 bases from V and 4 from J; bases not matched to a gene: 10. The CDR3 here is CASSPTGTGYYNEQFF. Here the CDR3 DNA reads TGTGCCAGCAGCCCGACCGGGACAGGATATTACAATGAGCAGTTCTTC.

The V gene is TRBV18, the J gene TRBJ2-1; TRBD2 agrees at 8 bases. This CDR3 spans 17 amino acids. Trimming at V came to 4 bases and at J to 5 bases, leaving 13 bases not matched to a gene. CDR1 is KGHSH and CDR2 is LQKENI in the germline V gene. DNA for the CDR3: TGTGCCAGCTCACAAATAAGGACTAGCAGGAACAACAATGAGCAGTTCTTC. The encoded protein is CASSQIRTSRNNNEQFF. The full variable domain, rest sourced from reference TRBV18 and TRBJ2-1, is NAGVMQNPRHLVRRRGQEARLRCSPMKGHSHVYWYRQLPEEGLKFMVYLQKENIIDESGMPKERFSAEFPKEGPSILRIQQVVRGDSAAYFCASSQIRTSRNNNEQFFGPGTRLTVL.

The genes are TRBV19 and TRBJ1-2; 7 bases align to TRBD1. V lost 7 bases to trimming and J lost 6 bases; unmatched junction nucleotides: 14. Germline lookup yields CDR1 LNHDA and CDR2 SQIVND (reference sequence). CDR3 length equals 15 residues. The CDR3 is CASKPRSGGSHGYTF. As DNA, the CDR3 is TGTGCCAGTAAGCCCAGATCAGGGGGAAGCCATGGCTACACCTTC.

V gene TRBV18 combines with J gene TRBJ2-7, with TRBD1 identical over 11 bases. Germline values: CDR1 KGHSH, CDR2 LQKENI. The CDR3 runs 15 residues. V was pared by 6 bases and J by 4 bases, with 8 bases of the junction left unmatched. The CDR3 DNA follows: TGTGCCAGCTCCCCATGGACAGGGGGCGGATACGAGCAGTACTTC. Its translation: CASSPWTGGGYEQYF. Variable domain in full (rest from reference TRBV18 and TRBJ2-7): NAGVMQNPRHLVRRRGQEARLRCSPMKGHSHVYWYRQLPEEGLKFMVYLQKENIIDESGMPKERFSAEFPKEGPSILRIQQVVRGDSAAYFCASSPWTGGGYEQYFGPGTRLTVT.

V and J are TRBV5-1 and TRBJ1-3; D may be TRBD1 (5 bases). The V and J ends lost 7 bases and 3 bases respectively, with 17 bases between them. Germline CDR1 reads SGHRS; CDR2 reads YFSETQ. The length of the CDR3 is 15 residues. The CDR3: CASGSEGASGNTIYF. As DNA, the CDR3 is TGCGCCAGCGGGTCGGAAGGGGCGAGTGGAAACACCATATATTTT.

This clone was seen only once. The chain recombines TRBV5-1 with TRBJ2-5; TRBD2 agrees at 9 bases. Losses at the gene ends were 4 bases for V and 1 base for J; bases not matched to a gene: 8. The CDR3 consists of 16 residues. Germline CDR1 SGHRS, CDR2 YFSETQ. The CDR3 sequence is CASSLGRGGGQETQYF. CDR3 bases: TGCGCCAGCAGCCTCGGGCGGGGGGGTGGCCAAGAGACCCAGTACTTC.

The gene calls are TRBV5-4 and TRBJ1-2; D is unclear. Germline CDR1 is SGHNT and CDR2 is YYREEE (reference sequence). CDR3 length equals 13 residues. Trimming shortened V by 8 bases and J by 2 bases, and 13 bases separated the two germline ends. The CDR3 here is CASNPGRNYGYTF. Written as DNA, the CDR3 is TGTGCCAGTAATCCGGGAAGAAACTATGGCTACACCTTC.

The chain carries TRBV3-1 (or the pseudogene TRBV3-2) and TRBJ2-7, with 7 bases lining up with TRBD1. The length of the CDR3 is 15 residues. Per germline, CDR1 LGHDT and CDR2 YNNKEL (reference sequence). V shed 1 base and J 6 bases; nucleotides not matched to a gene: 9. CDR3 nucleotide sequence: TGTGCCAGCAGCCAAGTTCAGAGGGGGCTGGGCGAGCAGTACTTC. This sequence encodes CASSQVQRGLGEQYF.

The V call is TRBV14, the J call TRBJ2-5, with D perhaps matching TRBD1 (5 bases). The V gene lost 2 bases and the J gene lost 5 bases, with 12 bases spanning the gap. Germline V gene sequence: CDR1 SGHDN, CDR2 FVKESK. The CDR3 spans 14 residues. The CDR3 loop is CASSQLDSRETQYF. As DNA, the CDR3 is TGTGCCAGCAGCCAACTTGACAGCCGGGAGACCCAGTACTTC.

The V call is TRBV5-6, the J call TRBJ1-5, with unresolved D. The CDR3 loop spans 14 amino acids. Between the trimmed V and J ends, which lost 0 bases and 2 bases, there was a span of 6 bases. The germline V gene has CDR1 SGHDT and CDR2 YYEEEE. The CDR3 DNA sequence: TGTGCCAGCAGCTTGGGGGCAGGCAATCAGCCCCAGCATTTT. Translated, it gives CASSLGAGNQPQHF.

The count of this clone is one. The chain employs TRBV29-1 and TRBJ2-7, with unresolved D. V lost 3 bases, J lost 7 bases, and 13 bases lay in between. From germline, CDR1 is SQVTM and CDR2 ANQGSEA. This CDR3 has 12 amino acids. The CDR3 DNA is TGCAGCGTTGATTGGGCCCTTGATGAGCAGTACGTC. Translated, it gives CSVDWALDEQYV.

The chain couples TRBV5-1 to TRBJ2-3; D remains unclear. V was clipped by 1 base and J by 0 bases, with 9 bases between them. Germline CDR1 reads SGHRS; CDR2 reads YFSETQ. The length of the CDR3 is 15 residues. The CDR3: CASSLFIGSTDTQYF. The CDR3 nucleotides read TGCGCCAGCAGCTTGTTCATCGGGAGCACAGATACGCAGTATTTT.

The rearrangement joins TRBV5-1 to TRBJ1-1; 7 nucleotides agree with TRBD1. The CDR3 runs 15 residues. The J segment lost 4 bases and the V segment lost 0 bases, leaving 6 bases of the junction unmatched. Germline-derived CDR1 and CDR2 are SGHRS and YFSETQ. CDR3 DNA sequence: TGCGCCAGCAGCTTGGTAGGCCAGGGGGTCACTGAAGCTTTCTTT. It is translated as CASSLVGQGVTEAFF.

This clone was seen once. V is TRBV7-3 and J is TRBJ2-2; D possibly corresponds to TRBD2 (5 bases). The CDR3 extends over 14 amino acids. Germline loops: CDR1 SGHTA, CDR2 FQGTGA. V lost 5 bases, J lost 0 bases, and 7 bases lay in between. For the CDR3, the DNA is TGTGCCAGCAGCGGAGGCCCGAACACCGGGGAGCTGTTTTTT. Encoded protein: CASSGGPNTGELFF.

The chain joins TRBV28 to TRBJ1-2, with unresolved D. Germline V gene data show CDR1 as MDHEN and CDR2 as SYDVKM. CDR3 size: 11 residues. Trimming pared 8 bases from V and 6 bases from J, leaving 10 bases between. The CDR3 DNA reads TGTGCCAGCCAGTTTTACGATGGCTACACCTTC. Translated: CASQFYDGYTF.

This chain uses TRBV4-2 with TRBJ1-4, with D maybe TRBD1 (5 bases). The CDR3 has 18 residues. V dropped 7 bases and J dropped 2 bases, with 23 bases sitting between them. Germline CDR1 and CDR2: LGHNA and YNFKEQ. This chain's CDR3 is CASNLGGGSGATNEKLFF. CDR3 DNA: TGTGCCAGCAATCTCGGGGGTGGTTCTGGTGCGACTAATGAAAAACTGTTTTTT.

The chain has TRBV5-6 and TRBJ1-6; D unclear. The CDR3 has 17 residues. V was cut by 1 base and J by 0 bases, with 11 bases left in between. From germline, CDR1 is SGHDT and CDR2 YYEEEE. The CDR3 reads CASSLSVGSSYNSPLHF. DNA for the CDR3: TGTGCCAGCAGCTTGTCTGTTGGGAGCTCCTATAATTCACCCCTCCACTTT.

This sequence joins TRBV3-1 (or the pseudogene TRBV3-2) and TRBJ1-1, with no clear D. Germline assignment: CDR1 LGHDT and CDR2 YNNKEL (reference sequence). V gave up 5 bases and J gave up 4 bases, with 14 bases separating them. The CDR3 totals 14 residues. CDR3: CASSFFGVGTEAFF. The CDR3 DNA sequence: TGTGCCAGCAGCTTCTTCGGGGTTGGCACTGAAGCTTTCTTT.

The chain carries TRBV10-3 and TRBJ2-7; TRBD2 agrees at 10 bases. Germline CDR1 and CDR2: ENHRY and SYGVKD. Trimming at V came to 6 bases and at J to 1 base, leaving 6 bases not matched to a gene. The CDR3 runs to 15 residues. In DNA, the CDR3 is TGTGCCATCAGACCGGGACTAGCGACTTCCTACGAGCAGTACTTC. It translates to CAIRPGLATSYEQYF.

The gene calls are TRBV6-1 and TRBJ1-1; D remains unclear. Trimming pared 1 base from V and 5 bases from J, leaving 5 bases between. This CDR3 contains 12 residues. Germline loops: CDR1 MNHNS, CDR2 SASEGT. The CDR3: CASSEVVTEAFF. In DNA form, the CDR3 reads TGTGCCAGCAGTGAAGTCGTGACTGAAGCTTTCTTT.

The V call is TRBV30, the J call TRBJ1-6; 8 bases line up with TRBD1. Germline CDR1 reads GTSNPN; CDR2 reads SVGIG (reference sequence). The CDR3 sequence is 18 residues long. With 4 bases clipped from V and 8 bases from J, the junction kept 19 bases outside the gene matches. Written as DNA, the CDR3 is TGTGCCTGGACCTCGGGACAGGCTATCCCAAAAGAGTATTCACCCCTCCACTTT. Its translation is CAWTSGQAIPKEYSPLHF.

The V call is TRBV7-9, the J call TRBJ1-6, with D maybe TRBD1 (5 bases). This CDR3 is built from 16 residues. The V gene's germline CDR1 is SEHNR and CDR2 FQNEAQ (reference sequence). V was clipped by 6 bases and J by 7 bases, with 19 bases between them. The CDR3 nucleotides read TGTGCCAGCAGGGGGGGAATGGGACGCTCAAATTCACCCCTCCACTTT. Its translation: CASRGGMGRSNSPLHF.